The clone carrying this T cell receptor (beta chain) occurred a few times. The V gene's germline CDR1 is SGDLS and CDR2 YYNGEE. CDR3 size: 13 residues. Trimming removed 0 bases from V and 0 bases from J, with 3 bases in between. TCR cDNA was made by 5'RACE template switching, adding a universal primer site and UMIs. From the 5' RACE reads, TCRdb called clonotypes with MiXCR, one entry per CDR3 protein. Of about 130,000 distinct CDR3 sequences listed, almost 9% are singletons. This sample is drawn from a study of T cells after yellow fever vaccination. Study summary: Fractions of low cell number were prepared using SMART-Seq v4 Ultra Low Input.

The material was CD8+ T cells sorted from PBMCs, obtained on the day of the yellow fever booster vaccination. The clonotype comes from a man between 18 and 29 years old who received the YFV17D yellow fever vaccine. The chain uses TRBV9 and TRBJ1-1, with D unclear. CDR3 sequence (DNA): TGTGCCAGCAGCGTAGGAATGAACACTGAAGCTTTCTTT. Protein: CASSVGMNTEAFF. Drawing the rest from reference TRBV9 and TRBJ1-1, the complete variable domain is DSGVTQTPKHLITATGQRVTLRCSPRSGDLSVYWYQQSLDQGLQFLIQYYNGEERAKGNILERFSAQQFPDLHSELNLSSLELGDSALYFCASSVGMNTEAFFGQGTRLTVV.